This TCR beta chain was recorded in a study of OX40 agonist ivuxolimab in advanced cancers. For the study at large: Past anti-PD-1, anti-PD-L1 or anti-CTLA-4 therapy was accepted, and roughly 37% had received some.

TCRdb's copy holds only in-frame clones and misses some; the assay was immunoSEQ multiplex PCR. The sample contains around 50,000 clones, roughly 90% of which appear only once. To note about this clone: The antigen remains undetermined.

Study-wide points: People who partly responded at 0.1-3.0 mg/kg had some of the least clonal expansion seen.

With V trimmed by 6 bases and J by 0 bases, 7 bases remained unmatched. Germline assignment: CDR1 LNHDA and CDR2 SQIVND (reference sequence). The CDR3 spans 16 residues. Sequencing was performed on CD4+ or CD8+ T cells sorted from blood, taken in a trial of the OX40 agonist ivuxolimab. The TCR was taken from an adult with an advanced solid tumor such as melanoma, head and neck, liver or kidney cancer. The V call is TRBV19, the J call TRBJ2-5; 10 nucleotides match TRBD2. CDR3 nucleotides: TGTGCCAGTAGGCGACTAGCGGGCGGGCACCAAGAGACCCAGTACTTC. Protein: CASRRLAGGHQETQYF.